One sample yielded the 25 T cell receptor beta chains listed below, sequenced in a study of a mutant IDH1 vaccine in newly diagnosed glioma. The table came from immunoSEQ multiplex PCR; TCRdb's copy has only in-frame clones and leaves some out. Of about 68,000 clones in the sample, 80% to 85% were seen once. Stated time point: week 35, safety follow-up. Vaccinated patients received 300 ug of mutant IDH1 20-mer peptide per dose, with topical imiquimod. What these receptors recognize is not known. The specimen was PBMCs, collected from a glioma patient whose treatment included an IDH1 peptide vaccine. The receptor source for this set is a man in his late teens or twenties with glioma.

The rearrangement uses TRBV9 and TRBJ2-3; TRBD2 aligns across 8 bases. Trimming removed 0 bases from V and 3 bases from J; junction bases left unmatched: 6. Germline-derived CDR1 and CDR2 are SGDLS and YYNGEE. This CDR3 spans 16 amino acids. CDR3 loop: CASSVDAGGPTDTQYF. CDR3 in DNA: TGTGCCAGCAGCGTAGACGCGGGGGGACCAACAGATACGCAGTATTTT.

This clone appeared once. This chain uses TRBV5-1 with TRBJ1-1; perhaps TRBD1 as D (5 bases). The ends were cut back, 4 bases at V and 1 base at J, with 14 bases in the middle. The CDR3 has 15 amino acids. Germline V gene sequence: CDR1 SGHRS, CDR2 YFSETQ. This CDR3 is CASSPSGGTNTEAFF. DNA for the CDR3: TGCGCCAGCAGCCCGAGCGGGGGAACGAACACTGAAGCTTTCTTT.

The table lists this clone with a count of one. The chain is built from TRBV7-9 and TRBJ2-7; maybe TRBD1 (7 bases). Germline assignment: CDR1 SEHNR and CDR2 FQNEAQ (reference sequence). The length of the CDR3 is 13 residues. V gave up 3 bases and J gave up 7 bases, with 13 bases separating them. The CDR3 nucleotides are TGTGCCAGCAGCTTTACAGGGGCGGGGGAGCAGTACTTC. Amino acid sequence: CASSFTGAGEQYF. The variable domain in full, completed from reference TRBV7-9 and TRBJ2-7, reads DTGVSQNPRHKITKRGQNVTFRCDPISEHNRLYWYRQTLGQGPEFLTYFQNEAQLEKSRLLSDRFSAERPKGSFSTLEIQRTEQGDSAMYLCASSFTGAGEQYFGPGTRLTVT.

This chain links TRBV9 with TRBJ2-7; D unresolved. The CDR3 length is 14 residues. Germline CDR1 SGDLS, CDR2 YYNGEE. The germline V and J ends were trimmed by 0 bases and 6 bases, with 13 bases remaining between them. DNA for the CDR3: TGTGCCAGCAGCGTAGACATAGGGAATCCCGAGCAGTACTTC. It yields the protein CASSVDIGNPEQYF.

This clone was picked up a small number of times. The chain joins TRBV7-9 to TRBJ1-1; D unresolved. Per the germline V gene, CDR1 is SEHNR and CDR2 is FQNEAQ (reference sequence). Trimming took 7 bases from V and 0 from J, leaving 15 bases between them. The CDR3 length is 15 residues. CDR3 nucleotide sequence: TGTGCCAGCACCTCACCGAGGTTATTGAACACTGAAGCTTTCTTT. Translation gives CASTSPRLLNTEAFF. The full variable domain, completed using reference TRBV7-9 and TRBJ1-1, is DTGVSQNPRHKITKRGQNVTFRCDPISEHNRLYWYRQTLGQGPEFLTYFQNEAQLEKSRLLSDRFSAERPKGSFSTLEIQRTEQGDSAMYLCASTSPRLLNTEAFFGQGTRLTVV.

V gene TRBV30 combines with J gene TRBJ1-2, with D perhaps TRBD1 (6 bases). The CDR3 has 13 residues. Germline V gives CDR1 GTSNPN, CDR2 SVGIG (reference sequence). Trimming stripped 4 bases from V and 8 bases from J, with 17 bases between. DNA of the CDR3: TGTGCCTGGACCCCCACCGGGGGGCAAGGCTACACCTTC. Translating it yields CAWTPTGGQGYTF.

V gene TRBV7-2 combines with J gene TRBJ2-5, with 7 bases identical to TRBD2. This CDR3 is 14 amino acids long. The germline CDR1 and CDR2 sequences are SGHTA and FQGNSA. V shed 1 base, J shed 5 bases, and the junction held 4 bases outside the gene matches. The CDR3 DNA sequence: TGTGCCAGCAGCTTAGGGACTAGTATTGAGACCCAGTACTTC. Translating it yields CASSLGTSIETQYF. The whole variable domain, remainder taken from reference TRBV7-2 and TRBJ2-5, is GAGVSQSPSNKVTEKGKDVELRCDPISGHTALYWYRQSLGQGLEFLIYFQGNSAPDKSGLPSDRFSAERTGGSVSTLTIQRTQQEDSAVYLCASSLGTSIETQYFGPGTRLLVL.

The rearrangement joins TRBV5-1 to TRBJ1-4, with D perhaps matching TRBD1 (5 bases). Germline CDR1 is SGHRS and CDR2 is YFSETQ. The CDR3 contains 15 residues. V gave up 0 bases and J gave up 8 bases, with 14 bases separating them. The CDR3 spells CASSLGSGREEKLFF. CDR3 sequence (DNA): TGCGCCAGCAGCTTGGGTTCGGGCAGGGAGGAAAAACTGTTTTTT.

This chain connects TRBV6-5 to TRBJ2-3; no definite D call. Trimming left V 7 bases short and J 0 bases short, with 14 bases between. Germline assignment: CDR1 MNHEY and CDR2 SVGAGI. The CDR3 consists of 15 residues. The CDR3 loop is CASTPFTGSTDTQYF. The CDR3 region has the DNA TGTGCCAGCACTCCCTTTACGGGTAGCACAGATACGCAGTATTTT.

The chain recombines TRBV4-3 with TRBJ1-2, with D perhaps TRBD1 (5 bases). V was cut by 2 bases and J by 5 bases, with 15 bases left in between. Germline V gene data show CDR1 as LGHNA and CDR2 as YSLEER. The CDR3 consists of 15 residues. This CDR3 reads CASSQTTAGSYGYTF. DNA for the CDR3: TGCGCCAGCAGCCAAACGACAGCGGGCTCGTATGGCTACACCTTC.

The rearrangement joins TRBV28 to TRBJ1-2, with D possibly TRBD1 on 6 matching bases. The CDR3 consists of 19 residues. Germline-derived CDR1 and CDR2 are MDHEN and SYDVKM. Trimming pared 6 bases from V and 4 bases from J, leaving 30 bases between. The CDR3 region is CASRVPGHGSTERSYGYTF. The DNA of the CDR3 is TGTGCCAGCAGGGTCCCGGGACACGGATCGACTGAACGCTCCTATGGCTACACCTTC.

This chain joins TRBV14 and TRBJ1-2, with D possibly being TRBD1 (5 bases). Germline lookup yields CDR1 SGHDN and CDR2 FVKESK. The length of the CDR3 is 15 residues. Trimming took off 2 bases at V and 2 bases at J, with 12 bases between the two ends. CDR3 nucleotides: TGTGCCAGCAGCCAACGCTTGGGGGAAAACTATGGCTACACCTTC. Protein: CASSQRLGENYGYTF.

CDR3 DNA sequence: TGCGCCAGCAGCCAAGAGAACGAGGCCTACATGAACACTGAAGCTTTCTTT. Its protein is CASSQENEAYMNTEAFF. This chain uses TRBV4-3 with TRBJ1-1; D is undetermined. Germline assignment: CDR1 LGHNA and CDR2 YSLEER. V gave up 0 bases and J gave up 0 bases, with 14 bases separating them. The CDR3 sequence is 17 residues long.

The CDR3 nucleotides are TGTGCCAGCTCACCCCTTTCACGCTATGGCTACACCTTC. Its translation: CASSPLSRYGYTF. V gene TRBV18 combines with J gene TRBJ1-2, with D hard to call. The V and J ends lost 3 bases and 4 bases respectively, with 9 bases between them. The CDR3 loop spans 13 amino acids. In germline, CDR1 is KGHSH, CDR2 LQKENI.

CDR3 sequence (DNA): TGTGCCAGCAGTACGACATTAACCTACGAGCAGTACTTC. Residues: CASSTTLTYEQYF. The chain carries TRBV28 and TRBJ2-7; D uncertain. CDR1 and CDR2 from the germline V gene are MDHEN and SYDVKM. The V end was cut by 5 bases, the J end by 2 bases, with 10 bases between. The CDR3 has 13 amino acids.

The J gene is TRBJ1-2, the V gene TRBV30; TRBD1 is a possible D gene (6 bases). The germline V and J ends were trimmed by 0 bases and 7 bases, with 12 bases remaining between them. The V gene's germline CDR1 is GTSNPN and CDR2 SVGIG (reference sequence). This CDR3 comprises 13 residues. The CDR3 DNA reads TGTGCCTGGAGTGTTCAGGGGAGGAGTGGCTACACCTTC. Its translation is CAWSVQGRSGYTF.

The rearrangement joins TRBV28 to TRBJ2-7, with D hard to call. There are 14 residues in the CDR3. V was pared by 2 bases and J by 12 bases, with 20 bases between. The germline V gene has CDR1 MDHEN and CDR2 SYDVKM. This CDR3 reads CASSLTRGAPAGYF. CDR3 nucleotides: TGTGCCAGCAGTTTAACCCGCGGCGCCCCGGCTGGGTACTTC.

This clone was counted between two and nine times. V and J are TRBV6-5 and TRBJ1-5; D unclear. CDR1 and CDR2 from the germline V gene are MNHEY and SVGAGI. This CDR3 is 12 amino acids long. The ends were cut back, 4 bases at V and 3 bases at J, with 4 bases in the middle. In DNA form, the CDR3 reads TGTGCCAGCAGTTCCAACAATCAGCCCCAGCATTTT. Encoded protein: CASSSNNQPQHF.

With respect to this clone: This same CDR3 is encoded by further DNA sequences in the sample. V and J are TRBV7-9 and TRBJ1-1; no firm D call. Germline V gene lookup returns CDR1 SEHNR and CDR2 FQNEAQ (reference sequence). Trimming stripped 1 base from V and 1 base from J, with 4 bases between. This CDR3 has 13 amino acids. The CDR3 coding sequence is TGTGCCAGCAGCTTAGTAGGGAACACTGAAGCTTTCTTT. It codes for CASSLVGNTEAFF.

CDR3 DNA: TGCGCCAGCAGCCAAGATGGTGGGGGTGGGGCAGATACGCAGTATTTT. Encoded protein: CASSQDGGGGADTQYF. The gene calls are TRBV4-1 and TRBJ2-3; either TRBD1 or TRBD2 may supply D (5 bases each). The V gene lost 0 bases and the J gene lost 4 bases, with 14 bases spanning the gap. Germline assignment: CDR1 MGHRA and CDR2 YSYEKL. The CDR3 loop spans 16 amino acids.

The rearrangement uses TRBV18 and TRBJ1-5; no reliable D call. There are 15 residues in the CDR3. Trimming shortened V by 3 bases and J by 0 bases, and 9 bases separated the two germline ends. Per germline, CDR1 KGHSH and CDR2 LQKENI. The CDR3, as DNA: TGTGCCAGCTCACCCGGCAGCCATAGCAATCAGCCCCAGCATTTT. This translates into CASSPGSHSNQPQHF.

In its sample, this clone is medium-sized. CDR3 bases: TGTGCCAGCAGCTTAGAGCGGCCGTTGAACACTGAAGCTTTCTTT. Translated: CASSLERPLNTEAFF. The V call is TRBV11-2, the J call TRBJ1-1; D remains unclear. V lost 0 bases and J lost 0, with 8 bases in between. This CDR3 spans 15 amino acids. Germline-derived CDR1 and CDR2 are SGHAT and FQNNGV.

The chain has TRBV7-9 and TRBJ1-1; no clear D. Germline assignment: CDR1 SEHNR and CDR2 FQNEAQ (reference sequence). V lost 3 bases and J 5 bases, leaving 13 bases between the germline ends. CDR3 length: 14 residues. The CDR3 sequence is CASSFTPIRTEAFF. The CDR3 coding sequence is TGTGCCAGCAGCTTTACCCCCATACGGACTGAAGCTTTCTTT.

The CDR3: CASSQTVFSYEQYF. The CDR3 DNA is TGTGCCAGCAGCCAGACCGTTTTCTCCTACGAGCAGTACTTC. The V and J genes are TRBV11-2 and TRBJ2-7; no clear D. CDR1 is SGHAT, CDR2 FQNNGV, per germline. Trimming shortened V by 5 bases and J by 0 bases, and 11 bases separated the two germline ends. The CDR3 length is 14 residues.

The chain joins TRBV4-3 to TRBJ1-2; D might be TRBD1 (5 bases). Germline loops: CDR1 LGHNA, CDR2 YSLEER. Trimming stripped 0 bases from V and 4 bases from J, with 18 bases between. The CDR3 is 17 residues long. The DNA of the CDR3 is TGCGCCAGCAGCCAAGACGGGGGTTTCAGTCTCGTCTATGGCTACACCTTC. The encoded protein is CASSQDGGFSLVYGYTF.